The sequence of this T cell receptor (beta chain) was determined in a study of shared clonotypes between healthy human individuals. CDR3 length equals 15 residues. J was trimmed by 7 bases and V by 1 base; bases with no gene match: 6. In germline, CDR1 is LGHNA, CDR2 YNFKEQ. TCRdb keeps only in-frame clones here, not all; method: immunoSEQ multiplex PCR. The sample has approximately 480,000 clones; over 75% are singletons. The chain joins TRBV4-2 to TRBJ1-5; 8 nucleotides line up with TRBD1. The sequenced sample was PBMCs. The origin of this receptor is a woman between 35 and 50 years old in good health. Some clones in this sample may be carry-over from other donors' samples. CDR3 sequence reads: CASSQAGTGGQPQHF. The CDR3 nucleotides are TGTGCCAGCAGCCAAGCTGGAACAGGGGGACAGCCCCAGCATTTT.